What follows are 14 T cell receptor beta chains derived from one specimen sequenced in a study of T cells after posttransplantation cyclophosphamide. Busulfan-fludarabine conditioning, marrow transplant, and cyclophosphamide on days +3 and +4 were administered. Generated by immunoSEQ multiplex PCR, the TCRdb table keeps only in-frame clones and is missing some. The table has 8,000 to 9,500 clones, roughly 88% seen once; the top ten hold around 1.2%. The material sequenced was CD4+ T cells sorted from blood, taken roughly 1,400 days after allogeneic stem cell transplant with posttransplant cyclophosphamide. Receptors were obtained from a female patient in her fifties or sixties who received an allogeneic stem cell transplant from a related donor, was CMV-positive, and had no GVHD. Part of the T cell pool may stem from the graft donor.

CDR3 residues: CASSLDIGPPDEAFF. The CDR3 nucleotides read TGCGCCAGCAGCCTTGATATTGGGCCGCCAGATGAAGCTTTCTTT. This chain connects TRBV5-1 to TRBJ1-1; no clear D. V was clipped by 4 bases and J by 7 bases, with 20 bases between them. This CDR3 has 15 amino acids. Germline CDR1 is SGHRS and CDR2 is YFSETQ.

This chain links TRBV30 with TRBJ1-2; 7 nucleotides match TRBD1. Per the germline V gene, CDR1 is GTSNPN and CDR2 is SVGIG (reference sequence). The CDR3 runs to 14 residues. V lost 1 base to trimming and J lost 2 bases; unmatched junction nucleotides: 4. DNA for the CDR3: TGTGCCTGGAGTGGGGACAGTGTCAACTATGGCTACACCTTC. Translating gives CAWSGDSVNYGYTF. The variable domain in full, with the rest retrieved from reference TRBV30 and TRBJ1-2, is SQTIHQWPATLVQPVGSPLSLECTVEGTSNPNLYWYRQAAGRGLQLLFYSVGIGQISSEVPQNLSASRPQDRQFILSSKKLLLSDSGFYLCAWSGDSVNYGYTFGSGTRLTVV.

The rearrangement uses TRBV10-3 and TRBJ2-3; maybe TRBD2 (6 bases). The CDR3 totals 15 residues. Trimming shortened V by 4 bases and J by 1 base, and 12 bases separated the two germline ends. Germline V CDR1 and CDR2: ENHRY, SYGVKD. CDR3 in DNA: TGTGCCATCAGTGGCGGGACGGTCGGCACAGATACGCAGTATTTT. The encoded protein is CAISGGTVGTDTQYF.

This clone was detected only once. The V and J genes are TRBV6-1 and TRBJ2-7, with a tentative D call TRBD1 (6 bases). This CDR3 has 15 residues. Germline lookup yields CDR1 MNHNS and CDR2 SASEGT. The V and J ends lost 6 bases and 0 bases respectively, with 15 bases between them. The CDR3 loop reads CASRATGMSSYEQYF. The CDR3 nucleotides are TGTGCCAGCAGGGCGACAGGCATGAGCTCCTACGAGCAGTACTTC.

The genes are TRBV18 and TRBJ1-1; TRBD1 matches 7 bases. The CDR3 length is 13 residues. V shed 8 bases, J shed 5 bases, and the junction held 8 bases outside the gene matches. CDR1 is KGHSH, CDR2 LQKENI, per germline. CDR3 amino acids: CASLGGGGTEAFF. CDR3 bases: TGTGCCAGCCTCGGAGGGGGCGGAACTGAAGCTTTCTTT.

The chain employs TRBV30 and TRBJ1-5; possible D gene TRBD1, 6 bases. The CDR3 contains 15 residues. V was pared by 3 bases and J by 3 bases, with 15 bases between. The germline V gene encodes CDR1 GTSNPN and CDR2 SVGIG (reference sequence). CDR3 protein: CAWSPDSLPNQPQHF. DNA for the CDR3: TGTGCCTGGAGCCCGGACAGTTTACCCAATCAGCCCCAGCATTTT.

The chain joins TRBV7-6 to TRBJ2-5; D is possibly TRBD2 (5 bases). V was clipped by 1 base and J by 5 bases, with 11 bases between them. The germline CDR1 and CDR2 sequences are SGHVS and FNYEAQ. The CDR3 has 14 residues. The CDR3 loop is CASSLVAGFETQYF. The DNA of the CDR3 is TGTGCCAGCAGCTTAGTGGCGGGCTTCGAGACCCAGTACTTC. Combining the CDR3 with reference TRBV7-6 and TRBJ2-5 gives the whole variable domain GAGVSQSPRYKVTKRGQDVALRCDPISGHVSLYWYRQALGQGPEFLTYFNYEAQQDKSGLPNDRFSAERPEGSISTLTIQRTEQRDSAMYRCASSLVAGFETQYFGPGTRLLVL.

The gene calls are TRBV2 and TRBJ2-3; TRBD1 aligns across 8 bases. The trim removed 5 bases at V and 1 base at J, leaving 2 bases unmatched. The CDR3 consists of 14 residues. Germline CDR1 SNHLY, CDR2 FYNNEI. In DNA form, the CDR3 reads TGTGCCAGCAGTCTGGACAGGGGCACAGATACGCAGTATTTT. Its translation is CASSLDRGTDTQYF. Variable domain in full (rest from reference TRBV2 and TRBJ2-3): EPEVTQTPSHQVTQMGQEVILRCVPISNHLYFYWYRQILGQKVEFLVSFYNNEISEKSEIFDDQFSVERPDGSNFTLKIRSTKLEDSAMYFCASSLDRGTDTQYFGPGTRLTVL.

The chain couples TRBV2 to TRBJ2-2, with D tentatively TRBD1 (5 bases). Germline CDR1 is SNHLY and CDR2 is FYNNEI. Trimming took off 8 bases at V and 7 bases at J, with 20 bases between the two ends. This CDR3 is built from 15 residues. The DNA for the CDR3 is TGTGCCAGCGGGGCACTTACGACTCGTTACGGGGAGCTGTTTTTT. This sequence encodes CASGALTTRYGELFF.

The CDR3 nucleotides are TGTGCCACCCTACAGGGAATATTGGCTGGGGCCAACGTCCTGACTTTC. Its translation is CATLQGILAGANVLTF. V is TRBV6-6 and J is TRBJ2-6; tentative D call: TRBD1 (6 bases). CDR1 MNHNY and CDR2 SVGAGI come from the germline V gene (reference sequence). The V end was cut by 10 bases, the J end by 2 bases, with 18 bases between. The CDR3 runs 16 residues.

This chain joins TRBV30 and TRBJ1-5, with TRBD1 matching 8 bases. Trimming at V came to 0 bases and at J to 1 base, leaving 2 bases not matched to a gene. The CDR3 is 15 amino acids. In germline, CDR1 is GTSNPN, CDR2 SVGIG (reference sequence). The CDR3 here is CAWSVQGVSNQPQHF. CDR3 DNA sequence: TGTGCCTGGAGTGTACAGGGGGTAAGCAATCAGCCCCAGCATTTT.

This clone appeared a few times. V is TRBV7-6 and J is TRBJ1-2; possibly TRBD1 for D (5 bases). The CDR3 covers 14 residues. Germline CDR1 reads SGHVS; CDR2 reads FNYEAQ. V was pared by 4 bases and J by 4 bases, with 13 bases between. CDR3 in DNA: TGTGCCAGCAGCTCCAGGGACGGGGGCTATGGCTACACCTTC. Its protein product is CASSSRDGGYGYTF.

This chain links TRBV10-3 with TRBJ2-6; 7 bases agree with TRBD1. Per germline, CDR1 ENHRY and CDR2 SYGVKD. The CDR3 totals 19 residues. V shed 2 bases and J 0 bases; nucleotides not matched to a gene: 10. This CDR3 is CAISEAQGRSDSGANVLTF. CDR3 DNA: TGTGCCATCAGTGAGGCACAGGGGCGTTCGGACTCTGGGGCCAACGTCCTGACTTTC.

This chain connects TRBV5-1 to TRBJ2-6; D may be TRBD1 (6 bases). The CDR3 consists of 15 residues. Germline values: CDR1 SGHRS, CDR2 YFSETQ. Trimming pared 7 bases from V and 0 bases from J, leaving 11 bases between. The CDR3 nucleotides are TGCGCCAGCGCACAGGGCAACTCTGGGGCCAACGTCCTGACTTTC. Its protein is CASAQGNSGANVLTF.